These T cell receptor beta chains were read from a single sample in a study of cytomegalovirus exposure and HLA in healthy donors. The table came from immunoSEQ multiplex PCR; TCRdb's copy has only in-frame clones and leaves some out. The sample yields approximately 160,000 clones, over 80% seen once. Sequenced: PBMCs. The receptors originated from a girl between 5 and 17 years old in good health and CMV-seropositive. The CDR3 runs from the conserved cysteine through the conserved F or W. A D gene is named only where the DNA matches it firmly. A clone size is listed for some rows: how often the clone was seen (once, few, many), or a class if it is expanded.

>TRBJ1-2|-|-|TRBV2
CASRDWGLSNYGYTF
TGTGCCAGCCGGGACTGGGGTTTGTCTAACTATGGCTACACCTTC
>TRBJ1-5|-|-|TRBV27
CASSLSGNQPQHF
TGTGCCAGCAGTTTGTCAGGGAATCAGCCCCAGCATTTT
>TRBJ2-3|TRBD2|-|TRBV5-1
CASSVIAGRDTQYF
TGCGCCAGCAGCGTAATAGCGGGTAGGGATACGCAGTATTTT
>TRBJ1-3|-|-|TRBV5-3
CARSLGQASGNTIYF
TGTGCCAGAAGCTTGGGACAGGCTTCTGGAAACACCATATATTTT
>TRBJ2-5|-|few|TRBV5-4
CASSAGSQETQYF
TGTGCCAGCAGCGCGGGATCTCAAGAGACCCAGTACTTC
>TRBJ1-5|-|once|TRBV10-3
CAINNGGGNQPQHF
TGTGCCATCAATAACGGGGGAGGCAATCAGCCCCAGCATTTT
>TRBJ2-3|TRBD2|-|TRBV5-1
CASSLFALSGGARTDTQYF
TGCGCCAGCAGCTTGTTTGCGCTCTCGGGAGGGGCCCGTACAGATACGCAGTATTTT
>TRBJ2-5|-|-|TRBV19
CASSIGTPTAQYF
TGTGCCAGTAGTATAGGTACGCCTACGGCCCAGTACTTC
>TRBJ1-1|-|-|TRBV29-1
CSVDRAVNTEAFF
TGCAGCGTTGACAGGGCTGTGAACACTGAAGCTTTCTTT
>TRBJ2-1|TRBD1|-|TRBV30
CAWSLMDREKQFF
TGTGCCTGGAGCCTTATGGACAGGGAGAAGCAGTTCTTC
>TRBJ1-2|-|few|TRBV28
CASSPRPGTKDPGYTF
TGTGCCAGCTCTCCCAGACCCGGGACAAAGGATCCCGGCTACACCTTC
>TRBJ2-2|TRBD2|once|TRBV5-6
CASSLLAGGRTGELFF
TGTGCCAGCAGTTTACTAGCGGGGGGGCGAACCGGGGAGCTGTTTTTT
>TRBJ2-2|TRBD2|-|TRBV7-9
CASSLKGGLTGELFF
TGTGCCAGCAGCTTAAAGGGAGGGCTCACCGGGGAGCTGTTTTTT
>TRBJ1-2|-|few|TRBV29-1
CSVVGGGYGYTF
TGCAGCGTTGTAGGAGGTGGCTATGGCTACACCTTC
>TRBJ1-5|TRBD1|-|TRBV2
CASRGQGLQPQHF
TGTGCCAGCAGGGGACAGGGGCTTCAGCCCCAGCATTTT
>TRBJ1-1|-|few|TRBV19
CASSTGPRLKGENTEAFF
TGTGCCAGTAGTACAGGACCTCGGCTTAAGGGAGAGAACACTGAAGCTTTCTTT
>TRBJ2-1|TRBD2|-|TRBV19
CASNQAGGRNEQFF
TGTGCCAGTAATCAAGCGGGGGGGCGGAATGAGCAGTTCTTC
>TRBJ2-2|TRBD1|-|TRBV4-3
CASSQVQGNGELFF
TGCGCCAGCAGCCAAGTACAGGGGAATGGGGAGCTGTTTTTT
>TRBJ1-2|-|once|TRBV7-9
CASSRQALYGYTF
TGTGCCAGCAGCAGACAGGCACTTTATGGCTACACCTTC
>TRBJ2-1|TRBD2|once|TRBV5-4
CASSLIAGAENEQFF
TGTGCCAGCAGCTTGATAGCGGGAGCAGAAAATGAGCAGTTCTTC
>TRBJ2-5|TRBD1|once|TRBV5-1
CASSIGQGQETQYF
TGCGCCAGCAGCATTGGACAGGGCCAAGAGACCCAGTACTTC
>TRBJ2-7|-|-|TRBV18
CASSPRALSYEQYF
TGTGCCAGCTCACCGAGGGCGCTCTCCTACGAGCAGTACTTC
>TRBJ1-4|TRBD1|-|TRBV28
CASTAGQGGEKLFF
TGTGCCAGCACTGCGGGACAGGGCGGTGAAAAACTGTTTTTT
>TRBJ2-7|-|once|TRBV28
CASSLQGQEQYF
TGTGCCAGCAGCCTTCAGGGGCAGGAGCAGTACTTC
>TRBJ2-1|-|-|TRBV7-2
CASSLAGGAYNEQFF
TGTGCCAGCAGCTTAGCGGGCGGGGCCTACAATGAGCAGTTCTTC